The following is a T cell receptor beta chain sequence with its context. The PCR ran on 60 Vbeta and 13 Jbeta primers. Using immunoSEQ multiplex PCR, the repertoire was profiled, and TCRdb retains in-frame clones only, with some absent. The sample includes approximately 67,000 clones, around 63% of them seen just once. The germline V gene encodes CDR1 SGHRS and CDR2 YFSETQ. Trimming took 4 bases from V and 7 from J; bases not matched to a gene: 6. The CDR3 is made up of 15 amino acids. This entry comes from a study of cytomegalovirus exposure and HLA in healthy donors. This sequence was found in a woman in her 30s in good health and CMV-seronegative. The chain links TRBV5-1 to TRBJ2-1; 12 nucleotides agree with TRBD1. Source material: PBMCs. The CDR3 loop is CASSDRDRGQNEQFF. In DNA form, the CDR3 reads TGCGCCAGCAGCGACCGGGACAGGGGGCAAAATGAGCAGTTCTTC.